This TCR beta chain was obtained from a study of Graves' ophthalmopathy and Graves' hyperthyroidism. Study-wide points: Most thyroid-expanded clonotypes exceeding 0.001 frequency were also found in blood. Ophthalmopathy cases were distinguished from stable hyperthyroidism by a 13-signature model, reaching around 88% sensitivity and 81.08% specificity.

This CDR3 has 14 residues. The germline V and J ends were trimmed by 2 bases and 2 bases, with 12 bases remaining between them. Looked up from germline, CDR1 is DFQATT and CDR2 is SNEGSKA (reference sequence). The TCR beta CDR3 regions underwent amplification from RNA transcripts. Scientists carried out first-round RT-PCR using HTBI primers and then a second-round multiplex PCR. One entry per CDR3 protein results from TCRdb running MiXCR on the multiplex PCR reads. The table lists 200,000 to 250,000 distinct CDR3 sequences, 20% to 25% of them singletons. There are many counts of this clonotype. The antigen remains undetermined.

The gene calls are TRBV20-1 and TRBJ1-1; D is unresolved. The receptor was isolated from a woman in her 50s with Graves' ophthalmopathy. The sequenced material came from peripheral blood. This CDR3 reads CSARQRQINTEAFF. The DNA of the CDR3 is TGCAGTGCTAGACAAAGGCAGATAAACACTGAAGCTTTCTTT.